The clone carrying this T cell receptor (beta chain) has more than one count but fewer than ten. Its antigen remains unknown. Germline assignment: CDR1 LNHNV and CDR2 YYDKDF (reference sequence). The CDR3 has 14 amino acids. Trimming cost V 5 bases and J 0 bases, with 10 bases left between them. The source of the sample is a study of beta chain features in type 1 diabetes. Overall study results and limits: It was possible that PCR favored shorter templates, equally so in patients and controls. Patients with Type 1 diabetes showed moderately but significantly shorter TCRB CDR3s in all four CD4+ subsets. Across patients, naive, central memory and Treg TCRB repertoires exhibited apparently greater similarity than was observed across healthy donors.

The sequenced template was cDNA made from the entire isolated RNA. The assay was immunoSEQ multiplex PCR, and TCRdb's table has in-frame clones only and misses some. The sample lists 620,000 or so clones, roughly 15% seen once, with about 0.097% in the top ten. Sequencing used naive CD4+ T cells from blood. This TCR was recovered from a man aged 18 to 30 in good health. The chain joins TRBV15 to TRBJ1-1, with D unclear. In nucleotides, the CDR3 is TGTGCCACCAGCCTGAGGATTTTGAACACTGAAGCTTTCTTT. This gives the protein CATSLRILNTEAFF. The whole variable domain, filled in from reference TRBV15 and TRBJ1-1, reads DAMVIQNPRYQVTQFGKPVTLSCSQTLNHNVMYWYQQKSSQAPKLLFHYYDKDFNNEADTPDNFQSRRPNTSFCFLDIRSPGLGDTAMYLCATSLRILNTEAFFGQGTRLTVV.